This passage covers 29 T cell receptor beta chains from one sample sequenced in a study of cytomegalovirus exposure and HLA in healthy donors. Produced via immunoSEQ multiplex PCR; TCRdb's table is partial and in-frame only. This table holds about 130,000 clones, 70% to 90% found once. Material: PBMCs. The source is a woman in her twenties or thirties in good health and CMV-seropositive.

The genes are TRBV20-1 and TRBJ2-7; 10 nucleotides match TRBD1. The CDR3 runs 11 residues. Germline V lookup: CDR1 DFQATT, CDR2 SNEGSKA (reference sequence). Germline trimming cut 6 bases from V and 9 bases from J; bases unmatched to any gene: 5. CDR3 residues: CSAPTGGTQYF. The CDR3 coding sequence is TGCAGTGCCCCGACAGGGGGCACGCAGTACTTC.

A note on this clone: Given the absence of the conserved phenylalanine or tryptophan at the CDR3 end, a read error is likely. No DNA is shown, since the ends of the CDR3 on it are uncertain; the CDR3 is the one TCRdb lists. The V and J genes are TRBV25-1 and TRBJ1-5; TRBD1 was called by the table and not checked on the DNA. From its first to its last residue, the CDR3 has 9 amino acids. Germline assignment: CDR1 MGHDK and CDR2 SYGVNS. CDR3 amino acids: CASSPKDRR.

The chain links TRBV5-1 to TRBJ1-2; 7 nucleotides align to TRBD1. Germline loops: CDR1 SGHRS, CDR2 YFSETQ. This CDR3 is 15 amino acids long. The junction had 9 bases not matched to a gene; V was cut back by 3 bases and J by 4 bases. DNA for the CDR3: TGCGCCAGCAGCTCGGTGACAGGGAGCGGCTATGGCTACACCTTC. It yields the protein CASSSVTGSGYGYTF.

The V call is TRBV5-3, the J call TRBJ2-3; 7 nucleotides match TRBD2. TRBV5-3 is known as an ORF, though its function is uncertain. The V segment lost 0 bases and the J segment 4 bases; nucleotides outside the gene matches: 17. The CDR3 is made up of 19 amino acids. CDR3 nucleotide sequence: TGTGCCAGAAGCTTGGCCGAGGGGCGGGAGAAAGGGAGTGCAGATACGCAGTATTTT. Amino acid sequence: CARSLAEGREKGSADTQYF.

The V call is TRBV28, the J call TRBJ2-7; perhaps TRBD2 as D (6 bases). V was cut by 3 bases and J by 1 base, with 10 bases left in between. The CDR3 contains 14 residues. In germline, CDR1 is MDHEN, CDR2 SYDVKM. CDR3 sequence reads: CASSFPGESYEQYF. CDR3 coding DNA: TGTGCCAGCAGTTTTCCGGGGGAGTCCTACGAGCAGTACTTC. Combining the CDR3 with reference TRBV28 and TRBJ2-7 gives the whole variable domain DVKVTQSSRYLVKRTGEKVFLECVQDMDHENMFWYRQDPGLGLRLIYFSYDVKMKEKGDIPEGYSVSREKKERFSLILESASTNQTSMYLCASSFPGESYEQYFGPGTRLTVT.

This sequence joins TRBV9 and TRBJ2-7, with 7 positions matching TRBD2. Germline values: CDR1 SGDLS, CDR2 YYNGEE. CDR3 length equals 16 residues. The trim removed 4 bases at V and 0 bases at J, leaving 10 bases unmatched. The CDR3 DNA sequence: TGTGCCAGCAGCCCCCGCGGGGGTGTAAACTCCTACGAGCAGTACTTC. This encodes CASSPRGGVNSYEQYF. Together with reference TRBV9 and TRBJ2-7, the CDR3 gives the full variable domain: DSGVTQTPKHLITATGQRVTLRCSPRSGDLSVYWYQQSLDQGLQFLIQYYNGEERAKGNILERFSAQQFPDLHSELNLSSLELGDSALYFCASSPRGGVNSYEQYFGPGTRLTVT.

The chain recombines TRBV18 with TRBJ2-1, with D possibly being TRBD1 (5 bases). In germline, CDR1 is KGHSH, CDR2 LQKENI. The V end was cut by 6 bases, the J end by 5 bases, with 20 bases between. The CDR3 totals 16 residues. CDR3 DNA sequence: TGTGCCAGCTCCCGTGACAGCTCCTTAATGGACAATGAGCAGTTCTTC. Translation: CASSRDSSLMDNEQFF. Combining the CDR3 with reference TRBV18 and TRBJ2-1 gives the whole variable domain NAGVMQNPRHLVRRRGQEARLRCSPMKGHSHVYWYRQLPEEGLKFMVYLQKENIIDESGMPKERFSAEFPKEGPSILRIQQVVRGDSAAYFCASSRDSSLMDNEQFFGPGTRLTVL.

V usage is TRBV6-1 and J usage is TRBJ1-2; possibly TRBD1 for D (5 bases). Germline V gene lookup returns CDR1 MNHNS and CDR2 SASEGT. Trimming took 3 bases from V and 5 from J, leaving 16 bases between them. The CDR3 is 15 residues long. The CDR3 sequence is CASSDRTPGRYGYTF. The CDR3 DNA follows: TGTGCCAGCAGTGATAGGACACCGGGCAGGTATGGCTACACCTTC.

This chain connects TRBV29-1 to TRBJ2-2; D is perhaps TRBD1 (5 bases). Looked up from germline, CDR1 is SQVTM and CDR2 is ANQGSEA. V was clipped by 5 bases and J by 5 bases, with 15 bases between them. The CDR3 is 14 residues long. The CDR3 DNA sequence: TGCAGCGTTTCAGCAAGGGCAGGGACCGGGGAGCTGTTTTTT. Translating it yields CSVSARAGTGELFF.

CDR3 in DNA: TGTGCCAGCAGCTTGGACCCTAGTAGGGGCAATGAGCAGTTCTTC. Protein product: CASSLDPSRGNEQFF. The chain links TRBV5-6 to TRBJ2-1; tentative D call: TRBD1 (5 bases). The CDR3 consists of 15 residues. Trimming cost V 0 bases and J 6 bases, with 13 bases left between them. Germline CDR1 is SGHDT and CDR2 is YYEEEE.

This chain links TRBV6-4 with TRBJ2-1; TRBD2 aligns across 9 bases. Per the germline V gene, CDR1 is MRHNA and CDR2 is SNTAGT. This CDR3 is 14 amino acids long. With 5 bases clipped from V and 5 bases from J, the junction kept 4 bases outside the gene matches. DNA of the CDR3: TGTGCCAGCAGTCCCAGCGGGGGGAACAATGAGCAGTTCTTC. Encoded protein: CASSPSGGNNEQFF.

The chain uses TRBV6-6 and TRBJ1-4; 8 bases are a match to TRBD1. There are 15 residues in the CDR3. V shed 8 bases, J shed 5 bases, and the junction held 10 bases outside the gene matches. CDR1 and CDR2 from the germline V gene are MNHNY and SVGAGI (reference sequence). In nucleotides, the CDR3 is TGTGCCAGCCCGTGGGAAGACAGGGGAAATGAAAAACTGTTTTTT. Its translation is CASPWEDRGNEKLFF.

The rearrangement uses TRBV2 and TRBJ2-3; D is ambiguous. The germline gives CDR1 SNHLY, CDR2 FYNNEI. This CDR3 region has 12 residues. V dropped 5 bases and J dropped 0 bases, with 3 bases sitting between them. The CDR3 loop is CASSSSTDTQYF. The CDR3 nucleotides are TGTGCCAGCAGTTCTAGCACAGATACGCAGTATTTT.

The V call is TRBV7-9, the J call TRBJ1-6; no definite D call. The germline CDR1 and CDR2 sequences are SEHNR and FQNEAQ (reference sequence). Deletions cut 5 bases from V and 8 bases from J, with 7 bases between. The CDR3 is 12 residues long. For the CDR3, the DNA is TGTGCCAGCAGCATCGAGTATTCACCCCTCCACTTT. Protein: CASSIEYSPLHF.

This clone was counted between two and nine times. The genes are TRBV2 and TRBJ2-2, with TRBD2 matching over 11 bases. J gave up 4 bases and V 7 bases, and 5 bases lay outside the gene matches. The CDR3 sequence is 15 residues long. Germline CDR1 reads SNHLY; CDR2 reads FYNNEI. The CDR3, as DNA: TGTGCCAGCAAGAGTACTAGCGGGGGCACCGGGGAGCTGTTTTTT. This translates into CASKSTSGGTGELFF.

This chain links TRBV7-3 with TRBJ2-1; 10 bases line up with TRBD2. V was clipped by 3 bases and J by 5 bases; unmatched bases: 10. The germline V gene has CDR1 SGHTA and CDR2 FQGTGA. This CDR3 comprises 17 residues. The chain's CDR3 is CASSFLGGAGGNNEQFF. The CDR3 nucleotides read TGTGCCAGCAGCTTCCTCGGTGGAGCGGGAGGGAACAATGAGCAGTTCTTC.

J is TRBJ2-7 and V is TRBV7-2, with D tentatively TRBD1 (6 bases). V was clipped by 5 bases and J by 3 bases, with 14 bases between them. CDR3 length: 14 amino acids. Germline CDR1 reads SGHTA; CDR2 reads FQGNSA. CDR3 in amino acids: CASSLGTPNYEQYF. In DNA, the CDR3 is TGTGCCAGCAGCCTGGGGACACCGAACTACGAGCAGTACTTC.

The chain carries TRBV6-5 and TRBJ2-3, with D possibly being TRBD2 (5 bases). There are 12 residues in the CDR3. Germline lookup yields CDR1 MNHEY and CDR2 SVGAGI. The V end lost 6 bases, the J end lost 6 bases, and 10 bases lay between the germline ends. The CDR3 DNA sequence: TGTGCCAGCAGGGACTGGAGGGATACGCAGTATTTT. Its translation: CASRDWRDTQYF.

J is TRBJ1-2 and V is TRBV9; D is possibly TRBD1 (6 bases). The CDR3 runs 15 residues. Trimming removed 6 bases at V and 7 bases at J, with 22 bases between. The V gene's germline CDR1 is SGDLS and CDR2 YYNGEE. CDR3: CASIRSGTTVGGYTF. In nucleotides, the CDR3 is TGTGCCAGCATCCGATCCGGGACAACCGTCGGTGGCTACACCTTC. The whole variable domain, filled in from reference TRBV9 and TRBJ1-2, reads DSGVTQTPKHLITATGQRVTLRCSPRSGDLSVYWYQQSLDQGLQFLIQYYNGEERAKGNILERFSAQQFPDLHSELNLSSLELGDSALYFCASIRSGTTVGGYTFGSGTRLTVV.

A few counts support this clone. The chain recombines TRBV5-1 with TRBJ1-1, with D possibly matching TRBD1 (5 bases). The CDR3 runs to 16 residues. The V and J ends lost 0 bases and 2 bases respectively, with 14 bases between them. CDR1 SGHRS and CDR2 YFSETQ come from the germline V gene. The CDR3 reads CASSLVTTGQNTEAFF. The CDR3 DNA reads as TGCGCCAGCAGCTTGGTAACAACAGGACAAAACACTGAAGCTTTCTTT.

CDR3 nucleotides: TGTGCCAGCAGCAAAGAAGGACAGGGAGGGAGAGAGACCCAGTACTTC. It encodes CASSKEGQGGRETQYF. The V and J genes are TRBV5-4 and TRBJ2-5, with a possible D match to TRBD1 (8 bases). V lost 4 bases to trimming and J lost 4 bases, with 20 bases between them. CDR1 is SGHNT and CDR2 is YYREEE in the germline V gene (reference sequence). This CDR3 contains 16 residues.

Only one count was recorded for this clone. The V gene is TRBV29-1, the J gene TRBJ2-7; maybe TRBD1 (6 bases). V lost 6 bases and J 4 bases, leaving 10 bases between the germline ends. Germline CDR1 and CDR2: SQVTM and ANQGSEA. CDR3 size: 11 residues. The CDR3 protein is CSVSTGYEQYF. The CDR3 DNA reads as TGCAGCGTATCTACAGGGTACGAGCAGTACTTC.

The chain is built from TRBV5-1 and TRBJ2-3, with TRBD2 matching over 8 bases. The CDR3 covers 17 residues. The germline gives CDR1 SGHRS, CDR2 YFSETQ. With 4 bases clipped from V and 2 bases from J, the junction kept 12 bases outside the gene matches. Here the CDR3 DNA reads TGCGCCAGCAGCGGGGGTCGCGGGGGGATAATCACAGATACGCAGTATTTT. Encoded protein: CASSGGRGGIITDTQYF.

This chain uses TRBV7-9 with TRBJ2-3; D is unresolved. Looked up from germline, CDR1 is SEHNR and CDR2 is FQNEAQ (reference sequence). V gave up 5 bases and J gave up 11 bases, with 17 bases separating them. The CDR3 loop spans 13 amino acids. Here the CDR3 reads CASSPDSVFLQYF. For the CDR3, the DNA is TGTGCCAGCAGCCCTGACTCGGTTTTCCTGCAGTATTTT. Full variable domain (remainder filled in from reference TRBV7-9 and TRBJ2-3): DTGVSQNPRHKITKRGQNVTFRCDPISEHNRLYWYRQTLGQGPEFLTYFQNEAQLEKSRLLSDRFSAERPKGSFSTLEIQRTEQGDSAMYLCASSPDSVFLQYFGPGTRLTVL.

The chain joins TRBV2 to TRBJ2-1; TRBD2 matches 11 bases. Germline V gives CDR1 SNHLY, CDR2 FYNNEI. This CDR3 has 22 amino acids. The trim removed 8 bases at V and 0 bases at J, leaving 24 bases unmatched. The CDR3 loop is CASGTSGAYRGRKLGSYNEQFF. CDR3 coding DNA: TGTGCCAGCGGGACTAGCGGTGCCTACCGCGGGAGAAAACTTGGCTCCTACAATGAGCAGTTCTTC.

The rearrangement joins TRBV28 to TRBJ2-5; TRBD1 agrees at 8 bases. The V segment lost 6 bases and the J segment 2 bases; nucleotides outside the gene matches: 2. CDR1 and CDR2 from the germline V gene are MDHEN and SYDVKM. The CDR3 runs 13 residues. In DNA, the CDR3 is TGTGCCAGCAGGGGGACAGGACAAGAGACCCAGTACTTC. Translating it yields CASRGTGQETQYF.

The rearrangement uses TRBV6-6 and TRBJ2-7; 8 bases map to TRBD1. The V segment lost 5 bases and the J segment 2 bases; nucleotides outside the gene matches: 5. In germline, CDR1 is MNHNY, CDR2 SVGAGI (reference sequence). CDR3 length: 14 residues. CDR3 amino acids: CASSQGQVPYEQYF. CDR3 bases: TGTGCCAGCAGTCAGGGACAGGTTCCCTACGAGCAGTACTTC.

In this sample, this clone turned up a few times. This rearrangement joins TRBV2 to TRBJ2-7; tentative D call: TRBD1 (6 bases). CDR3 length: 15 amino acids. V was trimmed by 5 bases and J by 0 bases, leaving 14 bases between them. In germline, CDR1 is SNHLY, CDR2 FYNNEI. The CDR3 bases are TGTGCCAGCAGTCCGGGACACCAGAGCTCCTACGAGCAGTACTTC. Amino acids: CASSPGHQSSYEQYF.

The rearrangement joins TRBV7-9 to TRBJ2-5, with TRBD2 matching 11 bases. Trimming at V came to 0 bases and at J to 2 bases, leaving 2 bases not matched to a gene. Germline assignment: CDR1 SEHNR and CDR2 FQNEAQ (reference sequence). This CDR3 region has 16 residues. The CDR3 DNA reads as TGTGCCAGCAGCTTAGCGAGACTAGCGGGGCAAGAGACCCAGTACTTC. As protein: CASSLARLAGQETQYF.